This record covers a single T cell receptor (beta chain). The CDR3 sequence is 14 residues long. V lost 5 bases to trimming and J lost 6 bases; unmatched junction nucleotides: 10. Germline V CDR1 and CDR2: DFQATT, SNEGSKA (reference sequence). These data are taken from a study of T-cell reconstitution after alpha-beta-depleted transplantation in children. Unique molecular identifiers were built into the TCRbeta library. TCRdb re-called the PCR reads through MiXCR, storing one row per CDR3 protein. The sample carries about 540,000 distinct CDR3 sequences, around 20% recorded once. The J gene is TRBJ2-7, the V gene TRBV20-1; 10 bases are shared with TRBD1. Sequenced here: PBMCs from the stem cell graft donor, sampled from the stem cell graft. This TCR came from a human donor who donated a stem cell graft to a child with acute lymphoblastic leukemia. The CDR3, as DNA: TGCAGTGCTCGCCAGCGGGACAGGGGCTTCGAGCAGTACTTC. Protein sequence: CSARQRDRGFEQYF.